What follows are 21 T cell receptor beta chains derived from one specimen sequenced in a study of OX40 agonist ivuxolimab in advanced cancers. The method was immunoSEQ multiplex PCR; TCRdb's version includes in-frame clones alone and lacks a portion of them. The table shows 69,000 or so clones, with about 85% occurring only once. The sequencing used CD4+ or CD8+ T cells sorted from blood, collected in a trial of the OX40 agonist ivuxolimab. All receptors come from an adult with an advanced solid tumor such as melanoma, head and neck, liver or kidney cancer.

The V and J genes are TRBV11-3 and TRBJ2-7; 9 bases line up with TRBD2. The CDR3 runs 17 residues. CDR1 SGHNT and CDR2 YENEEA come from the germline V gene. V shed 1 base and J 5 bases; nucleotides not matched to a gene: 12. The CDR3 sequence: CASSLGRPSGIIHEQYF. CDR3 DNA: TGTGCCAGCAGCTTAGGTCGGCCTAGCGGGATTATCCACGAGCAGTACTTC.

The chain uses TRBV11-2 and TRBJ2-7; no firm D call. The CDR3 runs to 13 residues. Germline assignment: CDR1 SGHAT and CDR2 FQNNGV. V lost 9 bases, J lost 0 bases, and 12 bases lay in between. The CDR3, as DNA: TGTGCCAGTAGCCAAGACCACTCCTACGAGCAGTACTTC. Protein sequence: CASSQDHSYEQYF.

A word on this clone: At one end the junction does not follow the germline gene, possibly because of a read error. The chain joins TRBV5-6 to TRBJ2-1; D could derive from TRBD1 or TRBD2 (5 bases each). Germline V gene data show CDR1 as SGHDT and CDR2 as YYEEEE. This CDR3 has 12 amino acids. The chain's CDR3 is CASSFTGTPPIF. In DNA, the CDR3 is TGTGCCAGCAGCTTTACCGGGACCCCACCGATCTTC.

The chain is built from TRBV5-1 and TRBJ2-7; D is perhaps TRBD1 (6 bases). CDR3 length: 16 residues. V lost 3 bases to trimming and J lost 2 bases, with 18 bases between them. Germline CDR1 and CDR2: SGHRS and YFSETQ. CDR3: CASSWDEQGPTYEQYF. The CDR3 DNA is TGCGCCAGCAGCTGGGATGAACAGGGACCGACCTACGAGCAGTACTTC. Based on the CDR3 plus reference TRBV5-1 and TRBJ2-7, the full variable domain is KAGVTQTPRYLIKTRGQQVTLSCSPISGHRSVSWYQQTPGQGLQFLFEYFSETQRNKGNFPGRFSGRQFSNSRSEMNVSTLELGDSALYLCASSWDEQGPTYEQYFGPGTRLTVT.

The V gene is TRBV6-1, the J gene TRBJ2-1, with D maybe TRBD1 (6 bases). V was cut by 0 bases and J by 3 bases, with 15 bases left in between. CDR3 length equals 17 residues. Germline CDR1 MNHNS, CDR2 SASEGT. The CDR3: CASSEALLQGFYNEQFF. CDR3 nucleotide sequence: TGTGCCAGCAGTGAAGCGCTTCTACAGGGCTTCTACAATGAGCAGTTCTTC.

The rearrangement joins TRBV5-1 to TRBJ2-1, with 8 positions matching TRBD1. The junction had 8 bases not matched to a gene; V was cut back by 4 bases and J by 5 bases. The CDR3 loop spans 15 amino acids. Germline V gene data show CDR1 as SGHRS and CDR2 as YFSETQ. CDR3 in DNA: TGCGCCAGCAGCCCTGGACAGGGCGACAACAATGAGCAGTTCTTC. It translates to CASSPGQGDNNEQFF.

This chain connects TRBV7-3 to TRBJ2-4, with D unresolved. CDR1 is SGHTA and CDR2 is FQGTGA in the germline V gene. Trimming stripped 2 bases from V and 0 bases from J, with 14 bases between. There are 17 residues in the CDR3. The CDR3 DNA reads TGTGCCAGCAGCTTAGGGCAGGCGCCGCTAGCCAAAAACATTCAGTACTTC. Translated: CASSLGQAPLAKNIQYF.

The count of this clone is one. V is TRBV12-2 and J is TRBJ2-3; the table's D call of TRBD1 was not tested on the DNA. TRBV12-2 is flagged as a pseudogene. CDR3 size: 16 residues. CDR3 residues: CASRLAWGQRTDTQYF. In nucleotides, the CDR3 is TGTGCAAGTCGCTTAGCGTGGGGACAGCGCACAGATACGCAGTATTTT.

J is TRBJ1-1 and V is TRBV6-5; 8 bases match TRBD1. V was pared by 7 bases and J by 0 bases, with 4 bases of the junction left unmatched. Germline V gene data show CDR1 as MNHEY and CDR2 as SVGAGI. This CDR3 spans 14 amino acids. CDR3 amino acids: CASTGGQVNTEAFF. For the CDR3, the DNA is TGTGCCAGCACCGGGGGACAGGTGAACACTGAAGCTTTCTTT.

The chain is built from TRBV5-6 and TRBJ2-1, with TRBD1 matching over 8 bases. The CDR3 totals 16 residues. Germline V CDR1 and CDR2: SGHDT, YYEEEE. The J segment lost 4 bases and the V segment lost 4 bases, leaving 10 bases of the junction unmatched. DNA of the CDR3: TGTGCCAGCAGCCCCCCGGACAGGGATTTTTACAATGAGCAGTTCTTC. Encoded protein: CASSPPDRDFYNEQFF. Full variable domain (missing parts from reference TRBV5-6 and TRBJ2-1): DAGVTQSPTHLIKTRGQQVTLRCSPKSGHDTVSWYQQALGQGPQFIFQYYEEEERQRGNFPDRFSGHQFPNYSSELNVNALLLGDSALYLCASSPPDRDFYNEQFFGPGTRLTVL.

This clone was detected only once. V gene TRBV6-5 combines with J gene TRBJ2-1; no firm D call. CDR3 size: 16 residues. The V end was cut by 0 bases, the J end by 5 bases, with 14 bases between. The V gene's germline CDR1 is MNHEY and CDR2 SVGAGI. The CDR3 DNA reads TGTGCCAGCAGTTACTCGAACCCCGGGTTGGACAATGAGCAGTTCTTC. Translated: CASSYSNPGLDNEQFF.

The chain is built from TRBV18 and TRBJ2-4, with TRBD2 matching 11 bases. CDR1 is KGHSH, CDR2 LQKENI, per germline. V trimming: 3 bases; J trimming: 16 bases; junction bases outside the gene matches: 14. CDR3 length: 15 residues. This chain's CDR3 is CASSPRELAGARPYF. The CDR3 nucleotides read TGTGCCAGCTCACCCCGGGAACTAGCGGGGGCCCGGCCATACTTC.

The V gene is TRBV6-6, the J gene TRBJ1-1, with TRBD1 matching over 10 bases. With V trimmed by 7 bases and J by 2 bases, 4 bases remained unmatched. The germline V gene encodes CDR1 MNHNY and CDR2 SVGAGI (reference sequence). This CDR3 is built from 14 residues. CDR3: CASTDRGPNTEAFF. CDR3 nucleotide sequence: TGTGCCAGCACTGACAGGGGGCCTAACACTGAAGCTTTCTTT.

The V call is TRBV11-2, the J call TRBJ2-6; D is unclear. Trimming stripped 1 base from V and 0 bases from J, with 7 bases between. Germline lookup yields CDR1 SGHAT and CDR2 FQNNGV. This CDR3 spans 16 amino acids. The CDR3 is CASSLGANSGANVLTF. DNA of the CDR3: TGTGCCAGCAGCTTAGGGGCTAACTCTGGGGCCAACGTCCTGACTTTC.

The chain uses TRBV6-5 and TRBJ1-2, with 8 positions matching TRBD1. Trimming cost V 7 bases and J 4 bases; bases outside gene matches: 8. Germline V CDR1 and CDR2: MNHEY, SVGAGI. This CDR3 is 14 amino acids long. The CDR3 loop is CASTWQGAGYGYTF. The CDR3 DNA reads TGTGCCAGCACCTGGCAGGGGGCAGGCTATGGCTACACCTTC.

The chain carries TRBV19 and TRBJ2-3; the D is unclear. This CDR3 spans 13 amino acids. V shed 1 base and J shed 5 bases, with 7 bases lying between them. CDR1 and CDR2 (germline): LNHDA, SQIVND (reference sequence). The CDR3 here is CASSIGFKDTQYF. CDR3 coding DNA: TGTGCCAGTAGTATAGGGTTCAAAGATACGCAGTATTTT. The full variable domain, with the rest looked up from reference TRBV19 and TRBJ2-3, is DGGITQSPKYLFRKEGQNVTLSCEQNLNHDAMYWYRQDPGQGLRLIYYSQIVNDFQKGDIAEGYSVSREKKESFPLTVTSAQKNPTAFYLCASSIGFKDTQYFGPGTRLTVL.

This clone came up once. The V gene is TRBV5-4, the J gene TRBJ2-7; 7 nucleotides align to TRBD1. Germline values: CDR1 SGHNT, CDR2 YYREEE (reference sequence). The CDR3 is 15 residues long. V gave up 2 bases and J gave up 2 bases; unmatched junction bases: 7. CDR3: CASSFRDSLTYEQYF. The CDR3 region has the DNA TGTGCCAGCAGCTTCCGGGACAGCCTTACCTACGAGCAGTACTTC.

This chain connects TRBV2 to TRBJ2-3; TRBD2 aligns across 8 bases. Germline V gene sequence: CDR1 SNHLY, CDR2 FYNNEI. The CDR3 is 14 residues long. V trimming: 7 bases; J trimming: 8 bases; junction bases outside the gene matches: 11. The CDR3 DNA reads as TGTGCCAGCATGGCGGGGGGAGAATCTGGTACGCAGTATTTT. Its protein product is CASMAGGESGTQYF.

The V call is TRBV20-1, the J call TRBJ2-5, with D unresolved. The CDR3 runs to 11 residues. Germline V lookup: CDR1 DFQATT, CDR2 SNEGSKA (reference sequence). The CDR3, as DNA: TGCAGCGGTCAGGTCCAAGAGACCCAGTACTTC. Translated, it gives CSGQVQETQYF.

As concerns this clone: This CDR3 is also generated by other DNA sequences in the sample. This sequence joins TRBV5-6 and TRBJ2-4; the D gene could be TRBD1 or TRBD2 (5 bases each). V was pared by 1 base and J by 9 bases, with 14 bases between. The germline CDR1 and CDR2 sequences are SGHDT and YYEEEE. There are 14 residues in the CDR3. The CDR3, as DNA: TGTGCCAGCAGCTTGAAGACCTATGGGGGCATTCAGTACTTC. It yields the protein CASSLKTYGGIQYF.

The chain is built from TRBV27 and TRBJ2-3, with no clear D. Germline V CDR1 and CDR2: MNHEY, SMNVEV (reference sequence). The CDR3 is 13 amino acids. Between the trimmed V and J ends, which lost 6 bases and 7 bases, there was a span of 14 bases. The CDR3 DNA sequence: TGTGCCAGCAGCCAACCTGGCCGAAATACGCAGTATTTT. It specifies CASSQPGRNTQYF.